Each of the 14 T cell receptor beta chains below was sequenced from the same sample in a study of CD8+CD57+ T cells in acquired aplastic anemia. TCR beta VDJ and CDR3 profiles were obtained from a genomic DNA template. TCRdb fed the reads into MiXCR, producing one record per CDR3 protein. The table lists about 220,000 distinct CDR3 sequences, 34% of them singletons. The sample taken for sequencing was sorted CD4+, CD8+, or CD8+CD57+ T cells (not recorded which) from PBMCs. Receptors originate from a human donor in good health, serving as a control.

A note on this clonotype: The germline gene is not matched at one end of the junction; a read error may be the cause. V usage is TRBV20-1 and J usage is TRBJ2-5; TRBD2 aligns across 8 bases. This CDR3 has 14 amino acids. Germline CDR1 reads DFQATT; CDR2 reads SNEGSKA (reference sequence). CDR3 DNA sequence: TGCAGTTCTAGTCCGGCTAGCGGGCAAGAGACCCAGTACTTC. Amino acids: CSSSPASGQETQYF.

The chain combines TRBV6-4 with TRBJ2-1; TRBD2 might be the D (5 bases). Germline V gives CDR1 MRHNA, CDR2 SNTAGT. The CDR3 is 13 amino acids. The ends were cut back, 0 bases at V and 7 bases at J, with 7 bases in the middle. CDR3 residues: CASSDSWRNEQFF. CDR3 in DNA: TGTGCCAGCAGTGACTCTTGGAGGAATGAGCAGTTCTTC.

Note on this clonotype: A much bigger clone sits one base away, suggesting this may be a read error. The V call is TRBV4-1, the J call TRBJ1-5; weak D call: TRBD1 (5 bases). CDR1 and CDR2 from the germline V gene are MGHRA and YSYEKL. V dropped 6 bases and J dropped 2 bases, with 17 bases sitting between them. The CDR3 covers 16 residues. The CDR3 spells CASRPGVTGGNQPQHF. In nucleotides, the CDR3 is TGCGCCAGCAGACCCGGGGTAACAGGAGGCAATCAGCCCCAGCATTTT.

In its sample, this clonotype was seen many times. J is TRBJ1-5 and V is TRBV9; D is perhaps TRBD1 (6 bases). Trimming cost V 0 bases and J 6 bases, with 10 bases left between them. This CDR3 is built from 14 residues. Germline-derived CDR1 and CDR2 are SGDLS and YYNGEE. This CDR3 reads CASSVAGVGQPQHF. The CDR3 nucleotides are TGTGCCAGCAGCGTAGCAGGGGTAGGTCAGCCCCAGCATTTT.

CDR3 coding DNA: TGTGCCACCAGTACCGATGAGGGGGGCTTAGATACGCAGTATTTT. This sequence encodes CATSTDEGGLDTQYF. The chain couples TRBV15 to TRBJ2-3; D may match TRBD1 or TRBD2 (6 bases each). The germline CDR1 and CDR2 sequences are LNHNV and YYDKDF (reference sequence). The CDR3 runs to 15 residues. Deletions cut 6 bases from V and 5 bases from J, with 18 bases between.

The genes are TRBV6-1 and TRBJ2-7; D possibly corresponds to TRBD2 (6 bases). This CDR3 is built from 16 residues. Germline CDR1 MNHNS, CDR2 SASEGT. The ends were cut back, 4 bases at V and 5 bases at J, with 21 bases in the middle. The CDR3 loop reads CASSASSGFRAHEQYF. The CDR3 nucleotides are TGTGCCAGCAGTGCTTCAAGCGGGTTCCGGGCCCACGAGCAGTACTTC.

This clonotype was picked up many times. V gene TRBV20-1 combines with J gene TRBJ1-1, with 8 bases identical to TRBD1. The CDR3 sequence is 13 residues long. Germline V gene sequence: CDR1 DFQATT, CDR2 SNEGSKA (reference sequence). This chain's CDR3 is CGGQGGLRTEAFF. In DNA form, the CDR3 reads TGCGGAGGACAGGGAGGTTTACGGACTGAAGCTTTCTTT.

The chain carries TRBV19 and TRBJ1-2; a weak D match, TRBD1 (6 bases). Trimming stripped 11 bases from V and 5 bases from J, with 18 bases between. There are 13 residues in the CDR3. Per germline, CDR1 LNHDA and CDR2 SQIVND (reference sequence). The DNA for the CDR3 is TGTGCCCCCAGTAGTCGGGGGCTTTATGGCTACACCTTC. Translating it yields CAPSSRGLYGYTF.

V gene TRBV20-1 combines with J gene TRBJ2-1; D remains unclear. The CDR3 contains 15 residues. V lost 6 bases, J lost 5 bases, and 20 bases lay in between. Germline CDR1 is DFQATT and CDR2 is SNEGSKA (reference sequence). The CDR3 DNA sequence: TGCAGTGCCATCAGTGAGTCGATACTCCACAATGAGCAGTTCTTC. Amino acids: CSAISESILHNEQFF.

The gene calls are TRBV7-3 and TRBJ1-1; D not certain. This CDR3 region has 14 residues. Trimming took off 3 bases at V and 3 bases at J, with 11 bases between the two ends. Germline assignment: CDR1 SGHTA and CDR2 FQGTGA. The CDR3 sequence: CASSLGGLHTEAFF. The CDR3 nucleotides are TGTGCCAGCAGCTTGGGCGGGTTACACACTGAAGCTTTCTTT. The full variable domain, rest sourced from reference TRBV7-3 and TRBJ1-1, is GAGVSQTPSNKVTEKGKYVELRCDPISGHTALYWYRQSLGQGPEFLIYFQGTGAADDSGLPNDRFFAVRPEGSVSTLKIQRTERGDSAVYLCASSLGGLHTEAFFGQGTRLTVV.

Comment on this clonotype: This may arise from a read error, as a much more abundant clone is one base away. This sequence joins TRBV20-1 and TRBJ2-5; a possible D gene is TRBD2 (6 bases). Germline values: CDR1 DFQATT, CDR2 SNEGSKA (reference sequence). The CDR3 is 18 residues long. This chain's CDR3 is CGARERLGTHLLGETQYF. DNA of the CDR3: TGCGGTGCTAGAGAAAGGTTGGGGACTCATCTACTAGGAGAGACCCAGTACTTC.

This clonotype occurred many times. The chain has TRBV20-1 and TRBJ2-3; D unresolved. CDR3 length: 12 residues. CDR1 DFQATT and CDR2 SNEGSKA come from the germline V gene (reference sequence). Trimming took off 6 bases at V and 2 bases at J, with 9 bases between the two ends. In DNA form, the CDR3 reads TGCAGTGCGAGCGCATACACAGATACGCAGTATTTT. Translated: CSASAYTDTQYF.

This clonotype came up many times. The chain carries TRBV10-1 and TRBJ2-7, with 10 bases lining up with TRBD1. Germline CDR1 WNHNN, CDR2 SYGVQD (reference sequence). V was clipped by 10 bases and J by 3 bases; unmatched bases: 3. There are 12 residues in the CDR3. The CDR3 coding sequence is TGCGCCATCCGGACAGGGGGCTACGAGCAGTACTTC. Its translation: CAIRTGGYEQYF.

This clonotype was seen many times. The chain's CDR3 is CSASFRAEAFF. The CDR3, as DNA: TGCAGTGCTAGCTTTCGGGCTGAAGCTTTCTTT. The genes are TRBV20-1 and TRBJ1-1; D uncertain. Germline V gene sequence: CDR1 DFQATT, CDR2 SNEGSKA (reference sequence). V was trimmed by 3 bases and J by 6 bases, leaving 8 bases between them. The CDR3 contains 11 residues.